This T cell receptor (beta chain) was identified during a study of Graves' ophthalmopathy and Graves' hyperthyroidism. CDR1 is SNHLY, CDR2 FYNNEI, per germline. Trimming pared 4 bases from V and 5 bases from J, leaving 5 bases between. The CDR3 totals 11 residues. This clonotype was recorded at least ten times. Transcripts of RNA were the source for amplifying TCR beta CDR3 regions. Second-round multiplex PCR came after first-round RT-PCR with HTBI primers. TCRdb independently ran MiXCR on the multiplex PCR reads; one entry per CDR3 protein. The table lists hundreds of thousands of distinct CDR3 sequences, roughly 20% of them singletons, with roughly 3% in the top ten.

This chain uses TRBV2 with TRBJ1-2; D is possibly TRBD1 (5 bases). The receptor was derived from a woman in her late teens or twenties with stable Graves' hyperthyroidism. The specimen sequenced was peripheral blood. CDR3 sequence: CASSAGYGYTF. The DNA of the CDR3 is TGTGCCAGCAGTGCAGGGTATGGCTACACCTTC.